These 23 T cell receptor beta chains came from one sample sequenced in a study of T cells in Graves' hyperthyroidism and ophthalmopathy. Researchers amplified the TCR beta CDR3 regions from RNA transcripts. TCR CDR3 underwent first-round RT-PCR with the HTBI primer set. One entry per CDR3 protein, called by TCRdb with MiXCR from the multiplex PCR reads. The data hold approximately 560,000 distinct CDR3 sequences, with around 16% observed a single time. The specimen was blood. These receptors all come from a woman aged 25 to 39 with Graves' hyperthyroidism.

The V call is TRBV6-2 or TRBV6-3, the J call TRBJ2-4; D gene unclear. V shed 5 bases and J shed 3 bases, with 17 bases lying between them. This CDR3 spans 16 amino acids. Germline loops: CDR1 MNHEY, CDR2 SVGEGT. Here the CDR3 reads CASSNPPAKGKNIQYF. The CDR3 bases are TGTGCCAGCAGTAACCCTCCAGCGAAAGGCAAAAACATTCAGTACTTC.

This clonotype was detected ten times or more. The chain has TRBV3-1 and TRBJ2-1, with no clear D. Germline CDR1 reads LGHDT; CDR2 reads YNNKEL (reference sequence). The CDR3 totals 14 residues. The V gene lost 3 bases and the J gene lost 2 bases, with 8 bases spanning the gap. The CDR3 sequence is CASSHELAYNEQFF. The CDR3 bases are TGTGCCAGCAGCCATGAGCTAGCCTACAATGAGCAGTTCTTC.

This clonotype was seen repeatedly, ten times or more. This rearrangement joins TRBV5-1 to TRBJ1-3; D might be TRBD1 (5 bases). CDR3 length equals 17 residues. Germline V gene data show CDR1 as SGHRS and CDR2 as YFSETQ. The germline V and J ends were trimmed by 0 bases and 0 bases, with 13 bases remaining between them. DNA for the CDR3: TGCGCCAGCAGCTTGGTTCAGGCAGGGAGCTCTGGAAACACCATATATTTT. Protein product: CASSLVQAGSSGNTIYF.

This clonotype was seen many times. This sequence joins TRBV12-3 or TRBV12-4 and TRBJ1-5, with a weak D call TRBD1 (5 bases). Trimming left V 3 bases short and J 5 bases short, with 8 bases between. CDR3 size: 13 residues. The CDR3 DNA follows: TGTGCCAGCAGTTTCCAGGGCGATCAGCCCCAGCATTTT. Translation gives CASSFQGDQPQHF.

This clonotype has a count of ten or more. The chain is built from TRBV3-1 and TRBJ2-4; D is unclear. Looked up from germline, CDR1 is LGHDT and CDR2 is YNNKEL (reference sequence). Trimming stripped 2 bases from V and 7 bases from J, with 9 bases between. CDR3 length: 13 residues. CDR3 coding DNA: TGTGCCAGCAGCCAAAGGACCCCCAACATTCAGTACTTC. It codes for CASSQRTPNIQYF.

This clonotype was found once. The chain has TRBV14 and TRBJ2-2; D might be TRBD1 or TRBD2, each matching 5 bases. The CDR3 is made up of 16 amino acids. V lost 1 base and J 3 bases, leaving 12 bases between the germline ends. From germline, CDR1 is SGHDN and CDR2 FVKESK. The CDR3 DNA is TGTGCCAGCAGCCAAGGGGGGTACACCGACACCGGGGAGCTGTTTTTT. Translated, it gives CASSQGGYTDTGELFF. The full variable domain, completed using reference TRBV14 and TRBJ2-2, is EAGVTQFPSHSVIEKGQTVTLRCDPISGHDNLYWYRRVMGKEIKFLLHFVKESKQDESGMPNNRFLAERTGGTYSTLKVQPAELEDSGVYFCASSQGGYTDTGELFFGEGSRLTVL.

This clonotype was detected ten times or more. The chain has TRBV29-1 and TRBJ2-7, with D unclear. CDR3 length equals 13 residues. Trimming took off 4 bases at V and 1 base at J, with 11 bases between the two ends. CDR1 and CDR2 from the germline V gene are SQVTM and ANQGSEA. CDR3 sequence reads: CSVAPDGSYEQYF. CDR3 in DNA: TGCAGCGTTGCACCGGACGGATCCTACGAGCAGTACTTC.

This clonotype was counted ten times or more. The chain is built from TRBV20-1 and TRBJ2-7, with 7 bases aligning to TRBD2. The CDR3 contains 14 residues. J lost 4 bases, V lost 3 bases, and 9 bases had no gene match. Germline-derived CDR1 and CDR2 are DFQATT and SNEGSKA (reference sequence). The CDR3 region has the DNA TGCAGTGCTAGTCCGTCTGCGGGAGCATACGAGCAGTACTTC. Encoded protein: CSASPSAGAYEQYF.

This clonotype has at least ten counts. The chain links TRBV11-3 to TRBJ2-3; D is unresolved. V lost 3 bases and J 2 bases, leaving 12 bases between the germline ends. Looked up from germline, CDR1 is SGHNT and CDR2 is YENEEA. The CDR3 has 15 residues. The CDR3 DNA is TGTGCCAGCAGCTTCACAAGTCTCGTCACAGATACGCAGTATTTT. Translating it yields CASSFTSLVTDTQYF.

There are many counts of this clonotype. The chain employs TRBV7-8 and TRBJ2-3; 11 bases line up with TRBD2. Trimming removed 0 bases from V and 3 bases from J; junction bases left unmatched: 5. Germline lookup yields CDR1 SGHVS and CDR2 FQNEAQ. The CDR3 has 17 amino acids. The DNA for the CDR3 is TGTGCCAGCAGCTTAGCACTAGCGGGAGTGGGAACAGATACGCAGTATTTT. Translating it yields CASSLALAGVGTDTQYF.

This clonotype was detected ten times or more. The CDR3 DNA reads as TGCAGTGCCAGACGGACTAGCGGGGTCCCTAGCACAGATACGCAGTATTTT. This translates into CSARRTSGVPSTDTQYF. This chain uses TRBV20-1 with TRBJ2-3, with 12 bases that match TRBD2. The CDR3 runs to 17 residues. Germline-derived CDR1 and CDR2 are DFQATT and SNEGSKA (reference sequence). The junction had 10 bases not matched to a gene; V was cut back by 6 bases and J by 0 bases.

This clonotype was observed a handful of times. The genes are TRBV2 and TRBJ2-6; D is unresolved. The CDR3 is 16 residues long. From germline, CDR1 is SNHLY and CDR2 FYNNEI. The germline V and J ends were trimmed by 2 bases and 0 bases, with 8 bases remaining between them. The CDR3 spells CASSELARSGANVLTF. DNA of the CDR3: TGTGCCAGCAGTGAACTGGCGCGCTCTGGGGCCAACGTCCTGACTTTC.

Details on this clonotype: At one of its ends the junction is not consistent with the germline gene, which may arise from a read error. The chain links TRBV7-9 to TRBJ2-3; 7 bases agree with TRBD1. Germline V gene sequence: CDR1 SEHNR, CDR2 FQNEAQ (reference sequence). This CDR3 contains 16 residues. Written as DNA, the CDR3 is TGCGCCAGCAGTACTGGGTCCGGGACAGTCACAGATACGCAGTATTTT. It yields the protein CASSTGSGTVTDTQYF.

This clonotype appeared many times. CDR3 nucleotide sequence: TGTGCCAGCAGCGGAGGGGAGGGTCTTACGCAGTATTTT. It is translated as CASSGGEGLTQYF. The V call is TRBV7-3, the J call TRBJ2-3; the match to TRBD2 covers 7 bases. Germline V gene data show CDR1 as SGHTA and CDR2 as FQGTGA. The CDR3 runs 13 residues. V lost 5 bases to trimming and J lost 8 bases; unmatched junction nucleotides: 7.

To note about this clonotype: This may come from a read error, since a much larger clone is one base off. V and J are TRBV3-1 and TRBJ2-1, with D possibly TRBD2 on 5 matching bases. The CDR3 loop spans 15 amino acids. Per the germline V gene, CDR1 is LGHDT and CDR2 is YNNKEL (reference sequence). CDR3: CASSRLLTSYNEQSF. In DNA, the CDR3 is TGTGCCAGCAGCCGACTACTAACCTCTTACAATGAGCAGTCCTTC.

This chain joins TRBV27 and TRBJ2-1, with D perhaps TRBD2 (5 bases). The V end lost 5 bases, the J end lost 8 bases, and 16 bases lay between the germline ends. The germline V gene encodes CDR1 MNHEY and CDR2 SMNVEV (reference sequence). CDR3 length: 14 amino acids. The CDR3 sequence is CASSPRGLLDEQFF. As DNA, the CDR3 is TGTGCCAGCAGTCCCAGAGGGCTATTGGATGAGCAGTTCTTC.

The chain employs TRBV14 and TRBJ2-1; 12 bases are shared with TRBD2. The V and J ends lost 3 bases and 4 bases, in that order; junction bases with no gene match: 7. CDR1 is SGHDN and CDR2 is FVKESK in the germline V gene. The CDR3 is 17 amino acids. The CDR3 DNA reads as TGTGCCAGCAGCCATACGGGACTAGCGGGCCGTTACAATGAGCAGTTCTTC. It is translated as CASSHTGLAGRYNEQFF.

In DNA, the CDR3 is TGCAGTGCTGGGACAGGGGTGGCTCAGCCCCAGCATTTT. Its translation is CSAGTGVAQPQHF. This chain joins TRBV20-1 and TRBJ1-5, with 10 bases identical to TRBD1. Germline loops: CDR1 DFQATT, CDR2 SNEGSKA (reference sequence). This CDR3 region has 13 residues. The V gene end was trimmed by 5 bases and the J gene end by 6 bases; junction bases not matched to a gene: 4.

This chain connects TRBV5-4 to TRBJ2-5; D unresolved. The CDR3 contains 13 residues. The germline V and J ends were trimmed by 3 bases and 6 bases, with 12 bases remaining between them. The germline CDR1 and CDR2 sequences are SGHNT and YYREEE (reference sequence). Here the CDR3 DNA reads TGTGCCAGCAGCTCCCCAGCCTCGAAGACCCAGTACTTC. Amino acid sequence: CASSSPASKTQYF.

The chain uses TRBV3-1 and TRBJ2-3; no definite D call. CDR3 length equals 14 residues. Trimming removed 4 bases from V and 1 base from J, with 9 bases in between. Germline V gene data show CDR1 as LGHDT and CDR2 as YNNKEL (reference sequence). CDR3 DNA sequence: TGTGCCAGCAGCCTTTTCAGAGGCACAGATACGCAGTATTTT. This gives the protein CASSLFRGTDTQYF.

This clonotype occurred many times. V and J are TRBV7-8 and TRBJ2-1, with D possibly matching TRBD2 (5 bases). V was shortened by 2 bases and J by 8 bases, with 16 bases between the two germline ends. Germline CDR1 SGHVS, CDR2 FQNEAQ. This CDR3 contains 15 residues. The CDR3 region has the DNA TGTGCCAGCAGCTTACCTCCGGGTTTCGGGGATGAGCAGTTCTTC. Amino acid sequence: CASSLPPGFGDEQFF.

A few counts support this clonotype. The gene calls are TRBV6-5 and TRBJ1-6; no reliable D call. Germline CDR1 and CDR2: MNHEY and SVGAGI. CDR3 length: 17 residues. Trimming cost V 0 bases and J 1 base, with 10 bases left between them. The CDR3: CASSYSRSGSYNSPLHF. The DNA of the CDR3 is TGTGCCAGCAGTTACTCGAGGTCGGGGTCCTATAATTCACCCCTCCACTTT.

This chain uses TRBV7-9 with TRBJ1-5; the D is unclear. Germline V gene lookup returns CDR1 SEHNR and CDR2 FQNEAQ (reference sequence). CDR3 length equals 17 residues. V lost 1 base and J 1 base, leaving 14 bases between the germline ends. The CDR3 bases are TGTGCCAGCAGCTTAGGGCTCACTGGTGGAAGCAATCAGCCCCAGCATTTT. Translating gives CASSLGLTGGSNQPQHF.